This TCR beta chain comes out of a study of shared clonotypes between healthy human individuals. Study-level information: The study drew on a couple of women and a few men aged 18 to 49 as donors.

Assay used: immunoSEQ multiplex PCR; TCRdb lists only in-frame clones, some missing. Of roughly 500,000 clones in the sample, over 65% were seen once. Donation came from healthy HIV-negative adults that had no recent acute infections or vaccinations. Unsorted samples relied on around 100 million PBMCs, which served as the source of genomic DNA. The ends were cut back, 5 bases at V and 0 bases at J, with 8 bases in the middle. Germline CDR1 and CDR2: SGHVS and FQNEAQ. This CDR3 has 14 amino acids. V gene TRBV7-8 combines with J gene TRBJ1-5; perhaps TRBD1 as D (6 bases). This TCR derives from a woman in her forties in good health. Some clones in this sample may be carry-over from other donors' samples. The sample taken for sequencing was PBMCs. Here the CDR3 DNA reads TGTGCCAGCAGCCCGGACAGTAGCAATCAGCCCCAGCATTTT. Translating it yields CASSPDSSNQPQHF. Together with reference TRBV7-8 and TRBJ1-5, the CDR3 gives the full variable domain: GAGVSQSPRYKVAKRGQDVALRCDPISGHVSLFWYQQALGQGPEFLTYFQNEAQLDKSGLPSDRFFAERPEGSVSTLKIQRTQQEDSAVYLCASSPDSSNQPQHFGDGTRLSIL.